Below, 27 T cell receptor beta chains from the same sample are listed, as sequenced in a study of cytomegalovirus exposure and HLA in healthy donors. Sequencing used immunoSEQ multiplex PCR; TCRdb keeps in-frame clones, though not all of them. Of roughly 250,000 clones listed, around 90% are singletons. The sequencing sample was made of PBMCs. These receptors all stem from a woman younger than 35 in good health and CMV-seronegative.

This chain uses TRBV11-2 with TRBJ1-5, with D unresolved. From germline, CDR1 is SGHAT and CDR2 FQNNGV. V was clipped by 5 bases and J by 3 bases, with 8 bases between them. This CDR3 has 13 amino acids. CDR3 amino acids: CASSKAHNQPQHF. In nucleotides, the CDR3 is TGTGCCAGCAGCAAAGCTCACAATCAGCCCCAGCATTTT.

The chain joins TRBV6-6 to TRBJ1-1; D might be TRBD1 (5 bases). V was cut by 2 bases and J by 6 bases, with 10 bases left in between. From germline, CDR1 is MNHNY and CDR2 SVGAGI (reference sequence). CDR3 size: 13 residues. In DNA, the CDR3 is TGTGCCAGCAGTTACAAGGGGTTGGCTGAAGCTTTCTTT. Its translation: CASSYKGLAEAFF.

CDR3 nucleotides: TGTGCCAGCAGTCGCCTTCACTCGGACAGGGGGCTTCACGAGCAGTACTTC. It translates to CASSRLHSDRGLHEQYF. The chain couples TRBV27 to TRBJ2-7, with 11 bases identical to TRBD1. Germline V gene sequence: CDR1 MNHEY, CDR2 SMNVEV (reference sequence). Trimming cost V 5 bases and J 5 bases; bases outside gene matches: 14. This CDR3 spans 17 amino acids.

J is TRBJ1-3 and V is TRBV27; a weak D match, TRBD1 (5 bases). Between the trimmed V and J ends, which lost 1 base and 4 bases, there was a span of 11 bases. This CDR3 is 15 amino acids long. The V gene's germline CDR1 is MNHEY and CDR2 SMNVEV (reference sequence). The CDR3 region is CASSLYSGVGNTIYF. The CDR3 DNA follows: TGTGCCAGCAGTTTATATTCGGGGGTAGGAAACACCATATATTTT.

The V gene is TRBV11-2, the J gene TRBJ1-2, with 7 bases matching TRBD1. CDR3 length equals 12 residues. Germline V gene lookup returns CDR1 SGHAT and CDR2 FQNNGV. V lost 6 bases to trimming and J lost 7 bases; unmatched junction nucleotides: 5. CDR3 nucleotide sequence: TGTGCCAGCAGAAAACAGGGGACTGGCTACACCTTC. This sequence encodes CASRKQGTGYTF.

In its sample, this clone was seen once. The J gene is TRBJ1-2, the V gene TRBV30; TRBD1 might be the D (6 bases). Trimming shortened V by 7 bases and J by 5 bases, and 29 bases separated the two germline ends. In germline, CDR1 is GTSNPN, CDR2 SVGIG (reference sequence). The CDR3 covers 17 residues. The CDR3 loop is CASMRTGTTSIWYGYTF. CDR3 sequence (DNA): TGTGCCTCCATGCGCACCGGGACAACCTCGATTTGGTATGGCTACACCTTC.

The chain recombines TRBV6-6 with TRBJ1-2, with 7 bases fitting TRBD1. The J segment lost 1 base and the V segment lost 5 bases, leaving 4 bases of the junction unmatched. CDR3 length: 14 amino acids. Looked up from germline, CDR1 is MNHNY and CDR2 is SVGAGI (reference sequence). The CDR3 is CASSRDSNNYGYTF. Written as DNA, the CDR3 is TGTGCCAGCAGTAGGGACAGCAATAACTATGGCTACACCTTC.

V gene TRBV4-1 combines with J gene TRBJ2-1; TRBD2 agrees at 13 bases. The CDR3 sequence is 17 residues long. The germline V gene encodes CDR1 MGHRA and CDR2 YSYEKL. V was pared by 0 bases and J by 8 bases, with 7 bases of the junction left unmatched. The CDR3 is CASSQETSGGWSYEQFF. CDR3 bases: TGCGCCAGCAGCCAAGAGACTAGCGGGGGGTGGTCGTATGAGCAGTTCTTC.

This clone was recorded only once. The rearrangement joins TRBV12-5 to TRBJ2-1, with 14 bases lining up with TRBD2. This CDR3 has 14 residues. CDR1 and CDR2 (germline): LGHNT, FRNRAP. J was trimmed by 8 bases and V by 6 bases; bases with no gene match: 3. The CDR3 nucleotides are TGTGCTAGTGGGGAGACTAGCGGGGGGGATGAGCAGTTCTTC. It specifies CASGETSGGDEQFF.

The gene calls are TRBV7-8 and TRBJ2-7, with 8 bases fitting TRBD1. Germline lookup yields CDR1 SGHVS and CDR2 FQNEAQ. J gave up 2 bases and V 0 bases, and 6 bases lay outside the gene matches. This CDR3 contains 16 residues. The CDR3 loop is CASSLAGTGLTYEQYF. For the CDR3, the DNA is TGTGCCAGCAGCTTAGCGGGGACAGGTCTAACCTACGAGCAGTACTTC.

This clone was counted once. The chain employs TRBV7-9 and TRBJ2-7, with a possible D match to TRBD2 (5 bases). Trimming stripped 7 bases from V and 1 base from J, with 17 bases between. CDR1 SEHNR and CDR2 FQNEAQ come from the germline V gene (reference sequence). The CDR3 sequence is 15 residues long. CDR3 protein: CASTTFGSDSYEQYF. CDR3 coding DNA: TGTGCCAGCACCACTTTTGGGAGCGATTCCTACGAGCAGTACTTC.

This chain links TRBV5-6 with TRBJ1-2; D unclear. The CDR3 contains 14 residues. Trimming removed 0 bases from V and 0 bases from J, with 6 bases in between. Per germline, CDR1 SGHDT and CDR2 YYEEEE. CDR3 protein: CASSLELSNYGYTF. CDR3 nucleotide sequence: TGTGCCAGCAGCTTGGAACTGTCTAACTATGGCTACACCTTC.

V gene TRBV29-1 combines with J gene TRBJ2-1; TRBD1 is a possible D gene (8 bases). This CDR3 has 14 residues. V lost 8 bases and J lost 7, with 21 bases in between. Looked up from germline, CDR1 is SQVTM and CDR2 is ANQGSEA. CDR3 in amino acids: CSLLNHRGGNEQFF. CDR3 in DNA: TGCAGCCTCCTGAATCACAGGGGGGGGAATGAGCAGTTCTTC.

This chain uses TRBV27 with TRBJ1-5, with a tentative D call TRBD1 (6 bases). This CDR3 spans 14 amino acids. The V gene lost 3 bases and the J gene lost 9 bases, with 15 bases spanning the gap. Germline CDR1 is MNHEY and CDR2 is SMNVEV (reference sequence). For the CDR3, the DNA is TGTGCCAGCAGTTTCCGGGGACACAGCTGGCCCCAGCATTTT. It encodes CASSFRGHSWPQHF.

The sample holds a few counts of this clone. The genes are TRBV29-1 and TRBJ1-5; 8 nucleotides agree with TRBD1. CDR1 and CDR2 from the germline V gene are SQVTM and ANQGSEA. The CDR3 covers 14 residues. V trimming: 4 bases; J trimming: 8 bases; junction bases outside the gene matches: 10. CDR3 DNA sequence: TGCAGCGTTGGCACAGGGGGGAAATGGGAGCCCCAGCATTTT. It translates to CSVGTGGKWEPQHF.

The chain recombines TRBV2 with TRBJ2-1; 9 nucleotides line up with TRBD2. Germline CDR1 reads SNHLY; CDR2 reads FYNNEI. This CDR3 comprises 15 residues. The V segment lost 10 bases and the J segment 4 bases; nucleotides outside the gene matches: 11. In nucleotides, the CDR3 is TGTGCCACCATCAGAAGCGGGGGGCCTTACAATGAGCAGTTCTTC. Translating it yields CATIRSGGPYNEQFF. Full variable domain (missing parts from reference TRBV2 and TRBJ2-1): EPEVTQTPSHQVTQMGQEVILRCVPISNHLYFYWYRQILGQKVEFLVSFYNNEISEKSEIFDDQFSVERPDGSNFTLKIRSTKLEDSAMYFCATIRSGGPYNEQFFGPGTRLTVL.

This sequence joins TRBV18 and TRBJ1-5, with 9 nucleotides matching TRBD1. Germline lookup yields CDR1 KGHSH and CDR2 LQKENI. The junction had 3 bases not matched to a gene; V was cut back by 2 bases and J by 4 bases. This CDR3 is built from 15 residues. In nucleotides, the CDR3 is TGTGCCAGCTCACCAGGGACAGGGATTAATCAGCCCCAGCATTTT. This gives the protein CASSPGTGINQPQHF.

The V gene is TRBV6-5, the J gene TRBJ1-6; D possibly corresponds to TRBD1 (5 bases). The length of the CDR3 is 15 residues. From germline, CDR1 is MNHEY and CDR2 SVGAGI. V shed 0 bases and J shed 7 bases, with 10 bases lying between them. DNA for the CDR3: TGTGCCAGCAGTTACTCCAGGGATGGAAATTCACCCCTCCACTTT. Its protein product is CASSYSRDGNSPLHF.

This chain's CDR3 is CASSLMLAGGNTGELFF. The CDR3 DNA follows: TGTGCCAGCAGCTTGATGCTAGCGGGGGGGAACACCGGGGAGCTGTTTTTT. V gene TRBV5-4 combines with J gene TRBJ2-2; 11 bases map to TRBD2. Germline V CDR1 and CDR2: SGHNT, YYREEE (reference sequence). V gave up 1 base and J gave up 1 base; unmatched junction bases: 3. The CDR3 runs to 17 residues.

This chain links TRBV10-2 with TRBJ2-1; D may be TRBD2 (5 bases). There are 15 residues in the CDR3. The V end was cut by 0 bases, the J end by 6 bases, with 12 bases between. Germline lookup yields CDR1 WSHSY and CDR2 SAAADI. CDR3 protein: CASSESPSRVNEQFF. The DNA for the CDR3 is TGCGCCAGCAGTGAGTCTCCTAGCCGGGTCAATGAGCAGTTCTTC.

V is TRBV27 and J is TRBJ2-5; D is uncertain. CDR3 length: 13 amino acids. Trimming left V 3 bases short and J 2 bases short, with 7 bases between. Germline assignment: CDR1 MNHEY and CDR2 SMNVEV (reference sequence). CDR3 sequence reads: CASSFSGQETQYF. The CDR3 nucleotides are TGTGCCAGCAGTTTCTCAGGACAAGAGACCCAGTACTTC.

The V call is TRBV6-6, the J call TRBJ1-2; TRBD1 matches at 7 bases. The CDR3 runs to 14 residues. Germline V gives CDR1 MNHNY, CDR2 SVGAGI (reference sequence). The V segment lost 2 bases and the J segment 8 bases; nucleotides outside the gene matches: 8. This CDR3 reads CASSYGEGALGYTF. The DNA for the CDR3 is TGTGCCAGCAGTTACGGCGAGGGGGCGTTGGGCTACACCTTC.

The gene calls are TRBV6-6 and TRBJ1-5; the D is unclear. V lost 7 bases, J lost 0 bases, and 7 bases lay in between. Germline values: CDR1 MNHNY, CDR2 SVGAGI (reference sequence). CDR3 length: 13 amino acids. This CDR3 is CASNEYSNQPQHF. The CDR3 bases are TGTGCCAGCAACGAGTATAGCAATCAGCCCCAGCATTTT.

V is TRBV9 and J is TRBJ1-1; D not resolved. In germline, CDR1 is SGDLS, CDR2 YYNGEE. The V end lost 3 bases, the J end lost 11 bases, and 14 bases lay between the germline ends. The CDR3 extends over 12 amino acids. The CDR3 coding sequence is TGTGCCAGCAGCGACTCGGGTGCAACGGCTTTCTTT. Residues: CASSDSGATAFF.

The CDR3 reads CASSRSSGGSGGELFF. Here the CDR3 DNA reads TGTGCCAGCAGCAGAAGTAGCGGGGGGTCTGGCGGGGAGCTGTTTTTT. The chain employs TRBV7-8 and TRBJ2-2, with 10 bases fitting TRBD2. V shed 5 bases and J 7 bases; nucleotides not matched to a gene: 10. This CDR3 contains 16 residues. Germline V lookup: CDR1 SGHVS, CDR2 FQNEAQ.

The V and J genes are TRBV4-1 and TRBJ1-2; 7 nucleotides agree with TRBD1. CDR1 is MGHRA, CDR2 YSYEKL, per germline. J was trimmed by 2 bases and V by 2 bases; bases with no gene match: 8. The CDR3 has 16 residues. The CDR3: CASSQRRQGANYGYTF. The CDR3 DNA is TGCGCCAGCAGCCAACGCAGACAGGGAGCGAACTATGGCTACACCTTC.

This chain connects TRBV9 to TRBJ2-7; a possible D gene is TRBD2 (6 bases). The CDR3 runs to 15 residues. Looked up from germline, CDR1 is SGDLS and CDR2 is YYNGEE. The germline V and J ends were trimmed by 0 bases and 5 bases, with 15 bases remaining between them. DNA of the CDR3: TGTGCCAGCAGCGTAGGCGGAGGGGTGAAGAACGAGCAGTACTTC. Translated, it gives CASSVGGGVKNEQYF.